Listed here are 2 T cell receptor beta chains from one sample, sequenced in a study of blood T cell repertoires in COVID-19. Produced via immunoSEQ multiplex PCR; TCRdb's table is partial and in-frame only. The profile shows roughly 140,000 clones, roughly nine tenths of them singletons. The sample was peripheral blood. These receptor sequences come from a woman aged 55-70 years with active COVID-19.

CDR3 nucleotide sequence: TGTGCCAGCAGCCGACGACAGGGGGTGTACACTGAAGCTTTCTTT. It yields the protein CASSRRQGVYTEAFF. This chain uses TRBV6-2 or TRBV6-3 with TRBJ1-1; 9 bases map to TRBD1. Looked up from germline, CDR1 is MNHEY and CDR2 is SVGEGT. V gave up 6 bases and J gave up 3 bases; unmatched junction bases: 8. The CDR3 consists of 15 residues.

This clone was seen once. V usage is TRBV9 and J usage is TRBJ2-3, with 7 positions matching TRBD2. This CDR3 has 12 amino acids. V lost 4 bases and J lost 14; bases outside the gene matches: 10. Germline values: CDR1 SGDLS, CDR2 YYNGEE. The CDR3 here is CASSPEAGVVYF. As DNA, the CDR3 is TGTGCCAGCAGCCCCGAGGCGGGAGTCGTGTATTTT.